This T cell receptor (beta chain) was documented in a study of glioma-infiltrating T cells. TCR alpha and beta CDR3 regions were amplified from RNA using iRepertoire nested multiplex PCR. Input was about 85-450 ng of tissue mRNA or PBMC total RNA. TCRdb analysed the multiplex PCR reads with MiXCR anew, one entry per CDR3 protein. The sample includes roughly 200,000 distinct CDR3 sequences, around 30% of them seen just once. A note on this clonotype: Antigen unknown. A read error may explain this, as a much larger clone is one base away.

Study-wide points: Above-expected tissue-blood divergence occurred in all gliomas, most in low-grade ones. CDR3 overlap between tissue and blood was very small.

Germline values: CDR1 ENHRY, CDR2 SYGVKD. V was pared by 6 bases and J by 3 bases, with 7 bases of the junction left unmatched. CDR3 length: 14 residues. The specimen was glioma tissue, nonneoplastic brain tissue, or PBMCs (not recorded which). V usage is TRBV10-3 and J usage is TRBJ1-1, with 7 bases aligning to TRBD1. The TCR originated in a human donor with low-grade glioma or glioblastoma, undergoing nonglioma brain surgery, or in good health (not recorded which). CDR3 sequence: CAIRSTGKDTEAFF. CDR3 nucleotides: TGTGCCATCAGATCGACAGGGAAGGACACTGAAGCTTTCTTT.